The 18 T cell receptor beta chains reported below all come from one sample, sequenced in a study of blood T cell repertoires in COVID-19. The repertoire was sequenced with immunoSEQ multiplex PCR; TCRdb's copy has only in-frame clones and lacks some. The profile covers approximately 90,000 clones, with 80% appearing a single time and around 21% taken by the ten largest. Sequenced material: peripheral blood. The receptors come from an elderly woman with acute or convalescent COVID-19.

This clone was seen just once. V usage is TRBV7-6 and J usage is TRBJ2-3, with a tentative D call TRBD1 (6 bases). Germline V CDR1 and CDR2: SGHVS, FNYEAQ. The CDR3 is made up of 16 amino acids. V was trimmed by 2 bases and J by 1 base, leaving 13 bases between them. The CDR3 DNA sequence: TGTGCCAGCAGCTTATCGACAGGCCTGGGCACAGATACGCAGTATTTT. It encodes CASSLSTGLGTDTQYF.

This clone has more than one count but fewer than ten. This chain joins TRBV29-1 and TRBJ1-2, with 9 bases matching TRBD1. Germline loops: CDR1 SQVTM, CDR2 ANQGSEA. The junction had 5 bases not matched to a gene; V was cut back by 1 base and J by 2 bases. The CDR3 runs to 15 residues. The CDR3 spells CSVEGGQGRNYGYTF. The CDR3 DNA follows: TGCAGCGTTGAAGGGGGACAGGGTAGGAACTATGGCTACACCTTC.

The chain uses TRBV6-5 and TRBJ1-5; D ambiguous. V was cut by 6 bases and J by 0 bases, with 12 bases left in between. Germline V gene data show CDR1 as MNHEY and CDR2 as SVGAGI. The CDR3 covers 15 residues. The CDR3 nucleotides read TGTGCCAGCAGGGTGACACAGTCTAGCAATCAGCCCCAGCATTTT. Translated, it gives CASRVTQSSNQPQHF.

This chain uses TRBV14 with TRBJ2-7; TRBD1 matches at 8 bases. Germline trimming cut 1 base from V and 5 bases from J; bases unmatched to any gene: 7. This CDR3 has 15 residues. The V gene's germline CDR1 is SGHDN and CDR2 FVKESK. The CDR3 is CASSQAPGGFHEQYF. As DNA, the CDR3 is TGTGCCAGCAGCCAAGCGCCAGGGGGCTTCCACGAGCAGTACTTC.

This clone was detected only once. V is TRBV30 and J is TRBJ1-2; 8 bases are a match to TRBD1. Germline lookup yields CDR1 GTSNPN and CDR2 SVGIG (reference sequence). V lost 4 bases, J lost 5 bases, and 3 bases stayed unmatched. The CDR3 spans 12 residues. CDR3 loop: CAWTRTGYGYTF. For the CDR3, the DNA is TGTGCCTGGACCAGGACAGGGTATGGCTACACCTTC.

The chain couples TRBV18 to TRBJ1-6; D is unresolved. CDR1 is KGHSH and CDR2 is LQKENI in the germline V gene. Trimming pared 2 bases from V and 9 bases from J, leaving 8 bases between. This CDR3 spans 13 amino acids. The CDR3 DNA follows: TGTGCCAGCTCACCAGCAGAGGGTTCACCCCTCCACTTT. Encoded protein: CASSPAEGSPLHF.

The chain is built from TRBV5-1 and TRBJ2-7, with TRBD1 matching 10 bases. From germline, CDR1 is SGHRS and CDR2 YFSETQ. Losses at the gene ends were 4 bases for V and 1 base for J; bases not matched to a gene: 8. CDR3 length: 16 residues. For the CDR3, the DNA is TGCGCCAGCAGCCGGGGAGGGACAGGGGATTCCTACGAGCAGTACTTC. It specifies CASSRGGTGDSYEQYF.

This clone was detected only once. J is TRBJ2-1 and V is TRBV7-3, with a possible D match to TRBD2 (6 bases). This CDR3 is built from 14 residues. Germline assignment: CDR1 SGHTA and CDR2 FQGTGA. Trimming cost V 2 bases and J 7 bases, with 12 bases left between them. CDR3: CASSLEATSNEQFF. In DNA form, the CDR3 reads TGTGCCAGCAGCTTAGAGGCGACTAGTAATGAGCAGTTCTTC.

The J gene is TRBJ2-4, the V gene TRBV10-1; D call uncertain. This CDR3 comprises 14 residues. CDR1 WNHNN and CDR2 SYGVQD come from the germline V gene (reference sequence). Trimming stripped 3 bases from V and 9 bases from J, with 15 bases between. DNA of the CDR3: TGCGCCAGCAGTGAAGAGTCCGAGACGGGCATTCAGTACTTC. Translation: CASSEESETGIQYF.

The J gene is TRBJ1-6, the V gene TRBV5-1, with D unclear. This CDR3 is 14 amino acids long. The germline gives CDR1 SGHRS, CDR2 YFSETQ. V lost 4 bases to trimming and J lost 5 bases, with 10 bases between them. Here the CDR3 reads CASSVHRDNSPLHF. In DNA form, the CDR3 reads TGCGCCAGCAGCGTGCACAGAGATAATTCACCCCTCCACTTT.

This rearrangement joins TRBV19 to TRBJ2-1; 10 nucleotides agree with TRBD2. Trimming at V came to 3 bases and at J to 0 bases, leaving 8 bases not matched to a gene. CDR1 and CDR2 (germline): LNHDA, SQIVND (reference sequence). This CDR3 spans 18 amino acids. CDR3 nucleotide sequence: TGTGCCAGTAGTATGTTTACTAGCGGGATATCCTCCTACAATGAGCAGTTCTTC. Translated: CASSMFTSGISSYNEQFF.

CDR3 loop: CASSTRRPGTGGQWNSNQPQHF. The CDR3 nucleotides are TGTGCCAGTAGTACCAGACGACCTGGGACAGGGGGCCAGTGGAATAGCAATCAGCCCCAGCATTTT. The chain joins TRBV19 to TRBJ1-5, with 12 positions matching TRBD1. This CDR3 has 22 amino acids. With 4 bases clipped from V and 0 bases from J, the junction kept 19 bases outside the gene matches. The germline CDR1 and CDR2 sequences are LNHDA and SQIVND (reference sequence).

This chain links TRBV6-5 with TRBJ2-7; TRBD1 matches at 11 bases. The germline V gene has CDR1 MNHEY and CDR2 SVGAGI. The CDR3 consists of 14 residues. With 6 bases clipped from V and 5 bases from J, the junction kept 6 bases outside the gene matches. CDR3 region: CASSLDRGLDEQYF. The CDR3 bases are TGTGCCAGCAGCCTGGACAGGGGGCTGGACGAGCAGTACTTC.

The CDR3 region is CATSSLGRRASSYNEQFF. CDR3 DNA: TGTGCCACCTCGTCATTGGGTAGGCGGGCGAGCTCCTACAATGAGCAGTTCTTC. The V call is TRBV5-6, the J call TRBJ2-1; D perhaps matches TRBD2 (5 bases). Trimming removed 9 bases at V and 0 bases at J, with 25 bases between. This CDR3 has 18 residues. Germline lookup yields CDR1 SGHDT and CDR2 YYEEEE. Looking up the rest from reference TRBV5-6 and TRBJ2-1 gives the full variable domain: DAGVTQSPTHLIKTRGQQVTLRCSPKSGHDTVSWYQQALGQGPQFIFQYYEEEERQRGNFPDRFSGHQFPNYSSELNVNALLLGDSALYLCATSSLGRRASSYNEQFFGPGTRLTVL.

The rearrangement uses TRBV27 and TRBJ1-1; 7 nucleotides agree with TRBD1. Trimming cost V 5 bases and J 3 bases; bases outside gene matches: 9. The V gene's germline CDR1 is MNHEY and CDR2 SMNVEV (reference sequence). CDR3 length: 15 amino acids. CDR3 amino acids: CASSTYTRGDTEAFF. The DNA of the CDR3 is TGTGCCAGCAGTACGTACACCAGGGGGGACACTGAAGCTTTCTTT.

This clone has a handful of counts. The gene calls are TRBV19 and TRBJ2-7, with 9 positions matching TRBD2. There are 19 residues in the CDR3. With V trimmed by 3 bases and J by 6 bases, 21 bases remained unmatched. In germline, CDR1 is LNHDA, CDR2 SQIVND (reference sequence). The CDR3: CASSMSLIAGEGGLGEQYF. CDR3 DNA: TGTGCCAGTAGTATGTCGTTGATAGCGGGAGAGGGGGGCCTCGGCGAGCAGTACTTC.

The genes are TRBV2 and TRBJ2-3; no clear D. With 3 bases removed from V and 1 base from J, the gap between germline ends came to 11 bases. This CDR3 is 15 amino acids long. The germline gives CDR1 SNHLY, CDR2 FYNNEI. CDR3 region: CASSDSNSRTDTQYF. The DNA of the CDR3 is TGTGCCAGCAGTGATTCAAACTCCCGCACAGATACGCAGTATTTT.

This chain's CDR3 is CATAGGAGNQPQHF. The CDR3 DNA reads TGTGCCACCGCAGGGGGCGCTGGCAATCAGCCCCAGCATTTT. The chain links TRBV6-6 to TRBJ1-5, with TRBD1 matching over 8 bases. Germline V lookup: CDR1 MNHNY, CDR2 SVGAGI (reference sequence). V shed 10 bases and J 2 bases; nucleotides not matched to a gene: 7. This CDR3 has 14 amino acids.